Here is one T cell receptor (beta chain) with its context. The sample comes from a study of blood T cell repertoires in COVID-19. Overall study context: From T cells, B-cell-depleted T cells, or PBMCs came the material, which was cDNA or gDNA.

Only in-frame clones appear in the TCRdb table, and some are missing; sequencing was by immunoSEQ multiplex PCR. The sample yields roughly 400,000 clones, more than 75% seen once. Individuals aged about 18 to 90 years were recruited from about two dozen US areas. The TCR originated in a woman in her 50s who had recovered from COVID-19. Material for sequencing was PBMCs or T cells enriched from blood (not recorded which).

The CDR3 protein is CAIGPGTGDGYTF. In DNA form, the CDR3 reads TGTGCCATCGGACCCGGGACAGGCGATGGCTACACCTTC. This chain joins TRBV10-3 and TRBJ1-2; TRBD1 matches at 8 bases. V was clipped by 8 bases and J by 6 bases; unmatched bases: 8. Germline V CDR1 and CDR2: ENHRY, SYGVKD. The CDR3 is made up of 13 amino acids.